Listed here are 29 T cell receptor beta chains from one sample, sequenced in a study of cytomegalovirus exposure and HLA in healthy donors. PCR amplification relied on 60 Vbeta primers (plus 13 Jbeta primers). Sequencing used immunoSEQ multiplex PCR; TCRdb keeps in-frame clones, though not all of them. The table records about 140,000 clones, 75% of them present only once. Sequenced input: PBMCs. All receptors derive from a middle-aged man in good health and CMV-seronegative.

This sequence joins TRBV11-2 and TRBJ2-5; 7 bases match TRBD1. Trimming removed 4 bases from V and 5 bases from J; junction bases left unmatched: 13. The CDR3 loop spans 16 amino acids. CDR1 is SGHAT and CDR2 is FQNNGV in the germline V gene. CDR3 sequence reads: CASSYALQGWEETQYF. Here the CDR3 DNA reads TGTGCCAGCAGCTACGCCCTACAGGGGTGGGAGGAGACCCAGTACTTC.

J is TRBJ1-4 and V is TRBV10-3; D is unresolved. Germline V lookup: CDR1 ENHRY, CDR2 SYGVKD. The CDR3 extends over 13 amino acids. V was pared by 3 bases and J by 5 bases, with 7 bases between. CDR3 in amino acids: CAISDSGNEKLFF. The CDR3 DNA sequence: TGTGCCATCAGTGACTCGGGGAATGAAAAACTGTTTTTT.

The sample holds one count of this clone. This CDR3 reads CASSLVGVEDTQYF. CDR3 nucleotide sequence: TGCGCCAGCAGCTTGGTGGGAGTGGAAGATACGCAGTATTTT. This sequence joins TRBV5-1 and TRBJ2-3, with D possibly TRBD2 on 5 matching bases. The V gene lost 0 bases and the J gene lost 5 bases, with 10 bases spanning the gap. The CDR3 sequence is 14 residues long. The germline V gene has CDR1 SGHRS and CDR2 YFSETQ.

The chain joins TRBV4-3 to TRBJ2-3, with 10 bases fitting TRBD2. Germline values: CDR1 LGHNA, CDR2 YSLEER. V was pared by 7 bases and J by 3 bases, with 7 bases of the junction left unmatched. The CDR3 length is 15 residues. The CDR3 sequence: CASKASGGVTDTQYF. CDR3 bases: TGCGCCAGCAAGGCTAGCGGGGGAGTAACAGATACGCAGTATTTT.

This sequence joins TRBV19 and TRBJ1-1; perhaps TRBD1 as D (6 bases). Germline V CDR1 and CDR2: LNHDA, SQIVND (reference sequence). V was trimmed by 6 bases and J by 0 bases, leaving 11 bases between them. CDR3 length equals 14 residues. CDR3 in DNA: TGTGCCAGTAGCGGACAGACAATGAACACTGAAGCTTTCTTT. It codes for CASSGQTMNTEAFF.

This clone has just a few counts. V usage is TRBV10-3 and J usage is TRBJ1-1; unclear D gene. V lost 6 bases and J lost 2, with 16 bases in between. The germline CDR1 and CDR2 sequences are ENHRY and SYGVKD. The CDR3 contains 15 residues. The CDR3 loop is CAISDGGLNNTEAFF. The CDR3 DNA reads as TGTGCCATCAGCGACGGTGGACTAAACAACACTGAAGCTTTCTTT.

V usage is TRBV7-9 and J usage is TRBJ1-1; D is ambiguous. Germline lookup yields CDR1 SEHNR and CDR2 FQNEAQ (reference sequence). With 6 bases removed from V and 7 bases from J, the gap between germline ends came to 15 bases. The CDR3 extends over 13 amino acids. The DNA for the CDR3 is TGTGCCAGCAGGAAAGGGTCGGGAGGTGAAGCTTTCTTT. Its protein product is CASRKGSGGEAFF.

The rearrangement links TRBV5-1 to TRBJ2-5; perhaps TRBD1 as D (6 bases). The CDR3 is 17 residues long. Trimming cost V 1 base and J 1 base, with 17 bases left between them. The germline CDR1 and CDR2 sequences are SGHRS and YFSETQ. CDR3 loop: CASSLFLSGVSQETQYF. As DNA, the CDR3 is TGCGCCAGCAGCTTGTTTCTGTCAGGGGTGAGCCAAGAGACCCAGTACTTC.

The V gene is TRBV11-3, the J gene TRBJ1-3; D is perhaps TRBD1 (5 bases). CDR3 length: 14 amino acids. The germline gives CDR1 SGHNT, CDR2 YENEEA. Trimming removed 3 bases from V and 2 bases from J, with 8 bases in between. The CDR3 DNA sequence: TGTGCCAGCAGCTTGGGGGGTGCTGGAAACACCATATATTTT. Protein sequence: CASSLGGAGNTIYF.

The chain combines TRBV18 with TRBJ1-1; possibly TRBD1 for D (5 bases). CDR1 is KGHSH and CDR2 is LQKENI in the germline V gene. CDR3 size: 13 residues. The ends were cut back, 6 bases at V and 0 bases at J, with 8 bases in the middle. CDR3 region: CASSLTVNTEAFF. DNA for the CDR3: TGTGCCAGCTCCCTGACAGTGAACACTGAAGCTTTCTTT. The full variable domain, with the rest looked up from reference TRBV18 and TRBJ1-1, is NAGVMQNPRHLVRRRGQEARLRCSPMKGHSHVYWYRQLPEEGLKFMVYLQKENIIDESGMPKERFSAEFPKEGPSILRIQQVVRGDSAAYFCASSLTVNTEAFFGQGTRLTVV.

The V and J genes are TRBV7-9 and TRBJ1-1; D not resolved. The V end was cut by 5 bases, the J end by 1 base, with 26 bases between. CDR1 and CDR2 from the germline V gene are SEHNR and FQNEAQ (reference sequence). The CDR3 covers 19 residues. The CDR3 sequence is CASSPHSTVTRKPNTEAFF. The CDR3 coding sequence is TGTGCCAGCAGCCCACACAGCACGGTAACACGGAAGCCGAACACTGAAGCTTTCTTT.

The genes are TRBV9 and TRBJ1-1, with D possibly TRBD1 on 6 matching bases. CDR1 and CDR2 from the germline V gene are SGDLS and YYNGEE. With 0 bases removed from V and 10 bases from J, the gap between germline ends came to 19 bases. The CDR3 length is 15 residues. In DNA, the CDR3 is TGTGCCAGCAGCGTAGAACAGGGTGGAGCTCGGGGAGCTTTCTTT. This gives the protein CASSVEQGGARGAFF.

The CDR3 here is CASSLTGQPYEQYF. CDR3 nucleotide sequence: TGTGCCAGCAGCTTAACGGGACAGCCCTACGAGCAGTACTTC. The chain couples TRBV7-3 to TRBJ2-7; 7 bases fit TRBD1. The germline V gene has CDR1 SGHTA and CDR2 FQGTGA. Trimming took 0 bases from V and 2 from J; bases not matched to a gene: 1. The CDR3 covers 14 residues.

V gene TRBV2 combines with J gene TRBJ1-6; D uncertain. The germline V gene has CDR1 SNHLY and CDR2 FYNNEI. CDR3 length: 13 amino acids. Trimming left V 6 bases short and J 7 bases short, with 10 bases between. The CDR3 here is CASRGSVNSPLHF. In DNA form, the CDR3 reads TGTGCCAGCAGGGGGAGTGTAAATTCACCCCTCCACTTT.

V usage is TRBV12-5 and J usage is TRBJ2-1; D is ambiguous. CDR1 and CDR2 from the germline V gene are LGHNT and FRNRAP. This CDR3 has 11 amino acids. The V end was cut by 7 bases, the J end by 7 bases, with 8 bases between. The CDR3, as DNA: TGTGCTAGTGCTGTTCTAAATGAGCAGTTCTTC. Residues: CASAVLNEQFF.

The rearrangement joins TRBV5-1 to TRBJ1-3, with 8 bases matching TRBD1. The CDR3 totals 15 residues. The germline V gene has CDR1 SGHRS and CDR2 YFSETQ. Unmatched junction bases numbered 12, after V lost 5 bases and J lost 8 bases. The CDR3 loop is CASSLETGGAHTIYF. DNA of the CDR3: TGCGCCAGCAGTCTTGAAACAGGGGGAGCGCACACCATATATTTT.

This clone occurred once. The chain combines TRBV9 with TRBJ1-6; TRBD1 matches at 8 bases. V lost 0 bases to trimming and J lost 12 bases; unmatched junction nucleotides: 8. Germline loops: CDR1 SGDLS, CDR2 YYNGEE. The CDR3 covers 15 residues. The CDR3 sequence: CASSVDGQGFRPLHF. CDR3 in DNA: TGTGCCAGCAGCGTAGACGGACAGGGTTTTAGACCCCTCCACTTT.

V gene TRBV7-2 combines with J gene TRBJ2-7; 10 nucleotides align to TRBD1. The V segment lost 5 bases and the J segment 6 bases; nucleotides outside the gene matches: 4. Germline values: CDR1 SGHTA, CDR2 FQGNSA. This CDR3 contains 13 residues. The CDR3 nucleotides are TGTGCCAGCAGCCTCGGACAGGGGGTCGAGCAGTACTTC. Translation gives CASSLGQGVEQYF.

The chain recombines TRBV6-6 with TRBJ1-5; no reliable D call. Germline V CDR1 and CDR2: MNHNY, SVGAGI (reference sequence). The CDR3 consists of 12 residues. Trimming stripped 0 bases from V and 5 bases from J, with 2 bases between. The CDR3, as DNA: TGTGCCAGCAGTTACTCCGATCAGCCCCAGCATTTT. Translated: CASSYSDQPQHF.

This clone was seen once. The chain is built from TRBV5-4 and TRBJ2-7; 8 nucleotides line up with TRBD1. Germline trimming cut 2 bases from V and 7 bases from J; bases unmatched to any gene: 2. The V gene's germline CDR1 is SGHNT and CDR2 YYREEE (reference sequence). The CDR3 has 12 residues. CDR3 DNA sequence: TGTGCCAGCAGCTTAAACAGGGGGGAGCAGTACTTC. This sequence encodes CASSLNRGEQYF.

DNA of the CDR3: TGTGCCAGCAGCTTATGGCAGGGGGAACACACTGAAGCTTTCTTT. Translating it yields CASSLWQGEHTEAFF. The rearrangement uses TRBV7-9 and TRBJ1-1, with 7 bases fitting TRBD1. The V segment lost 2 bases and the J segment 3 bases; nucleotides outside the gene matches: 6. The CDR3 runs 15 residues. Germline CDR1 is SEHNR and CDR2 is FQNEAQ (reference sequence).

The chain links TRBV7-6 to TRBJ1-5, with D perhaps matching TRBD1 (6 bases). Per the germline V gene, CDR1 is SGHVS and CDR2 is FNYEAQ. CDR3 length: 17 residues. V was clipped by 2 bases and J by 4 bases, with 18 bases between them. DNA of the CDR3: TGTGCCAGCAGCTTATCCCTTGGGGCAGGGGATAATCAGCCCCAGCATTTT. It yields the protein CASSLSLGAGDNQPQHF.

The CDR3 DNA reads TGCGCCAGCAGCCGAGGAGGGGCCTCCTACAATGAGCAGTTCTTC. Amino acid sequence: CASSRGGASYNEQFF. This sequence joins TRBV4-3 and TRBJ2-1; TRBD2 is a possible D gene (6 bases). Per germline, CDR1 LGHNA and CDR2 YSLEER. V was shortened by 4 bases and J by 0 bases, with 10 bases between the two germline ends. This CDR3 is built from 15 residues.

The gene calls are TRBV7-9 and TRBJ2-3, with D tentatively TRBD1 (6 bases). Germline-derived CDR1 and CDR2 are SEHNR and FQNEAQ (reference sequence). This CDR3 has 14 amino acids. Trimming took off 11 bases at V and 0 bases at J, with 15 bases between the two ends. DNA of the CDR3: TGTGCCGGCCAACAGGGTGGTAGCACAGATACGCAGTATTTT. This gives the protein CAGQQGGSTDTQYF.

V gene TRBV20-1 combines with J gene TRBJ1-5; D remains ambiguous. V lost 6 bases, J lost 15 bases, and 18 bases lay in between. The germline V gene encodes CDR1 DFQATT and CDR2 SNEGSKA (reference sequence). The CDR3 has 11 amino acids. The CDR3, as DNA: TGCAGTGCGAGGACTTCGAGAGAGGTGCATTTT. Amino acid sequence: CSARTSREVHF.

This sequence joins TRBV7-3 and TRBJ2-3; unclear D gene. The CDR3 consists of 13 residues. Germline CDR1 and CDR2: SGHTA and FQGTGA. The V end was cut by 4 bases, the J end by 3 bases, with 8 bases between. CDR3 loop: CASSSARTDTQYF. CDR3 in DNA: TGTGCCAGCAGCTCGGCTAGGACAGATACGCAGTATTTT.

J is TRBJ2-1 and V is TRBV4-1; 7 bases line up with TRBD2. This CDR3 is built from 14 residues. Per germline, CDR1 MGHRA and CDR2 YSYEKL. V shed 8 bases, J shed 6 bases, and the junction held 10 bases outside the gene matches. The chain's CDR3 is CASSLLAAANEQFF. The CDR3 DNA follows: TGCGCCAGCTCCCTTCTAGCGGCCGCCAATGAGCAGTTCTTC.

V gene TRBV5-4 combines with J gene TRBJ1-2; 11 nucleotides line up with TRBD1. Germline V gives CDR1 SGHNT, CDR2 YYREEE (reference sequence). V gave up 3 bases and J gave up 0 bases; unmatched junction bases: 4. The CDR3 extends over 16 amino acids. The DNA of the CDR3 is TGTGCCAGCAGCTCTCCGGACAGGGGGCCTAACTATGGCTACACCTTC. Translating gives CASSSPDRGPNYGYTF.

The rearrangement joins TRBV6-1 to TRBJ1-4; TRBD1 agrees at 7 bases. The CDR3 is 14 residues long. Germline V lookup: CDR1 MNHNS, CDR2 SASEGT. Germline trimming cut 7 bases from V and 8 bases from J; bases unmatched to any gene: 10. This CDR3 reads CASTRGQRIEKLFF. The DNA of the CDR3 is TGTGCCAGCACCAGGGGACAGAGGATAGAAAAACTGTTTTTT.